The present T cell receptor beta chain was sequenced within a study of radiation and T cells in renal cell carcinoma. This CDR3 has 16 amino acids. Germline CDR1 GTSNPN, CDR2 SVGIG (reference sequence). V shed 2 bases and J 9 bases; nucleotides not matched to a gene: 14. The sample's time point: blood 2 weeks post-SBRT. Specified treatment: 15 Gy SBRT to primary tumor, nephrectomy 4 weeks later. After SBRT, blood was collected at 2 and 4 weeks, plus baseline. The method was immunoSEQ multiplex PCR; TCRdb's version includes in-frame clones alone and lacks a portion of them. The sample shows roughly 49,000 clones, 80% of them seen only once.

The material was blood, obtained from a patient whose treatment included radiotherapy and nephrectomy. The receptor was isolated from a woman between 70 and 85 years old with renal cell carcinoma. This chain links TRBV30 with TRBJ1-2; 11 bases agree with TRBD1. Here the CDR3 reads CAWSRAGQGDFRSYTF. In DNA, the CDR3 is TGTGCCTGGAGTAGGGCGGGACAGGGGGACTTTAGGAGCTACACCTTC. Filled out from reference TRBV30 and TRBJ1-2, the complete variable domain reads SQTIHQWPATLVQPVGSPLSLECTVEGTSNPNLYWYRQAAGRGLQLLFYSVGIGQISSEVPQNLSASRPQDRQFILSSKKLLLSDSGFYLCAWSRAGQGDFRSYTFGSGTRLTVV.